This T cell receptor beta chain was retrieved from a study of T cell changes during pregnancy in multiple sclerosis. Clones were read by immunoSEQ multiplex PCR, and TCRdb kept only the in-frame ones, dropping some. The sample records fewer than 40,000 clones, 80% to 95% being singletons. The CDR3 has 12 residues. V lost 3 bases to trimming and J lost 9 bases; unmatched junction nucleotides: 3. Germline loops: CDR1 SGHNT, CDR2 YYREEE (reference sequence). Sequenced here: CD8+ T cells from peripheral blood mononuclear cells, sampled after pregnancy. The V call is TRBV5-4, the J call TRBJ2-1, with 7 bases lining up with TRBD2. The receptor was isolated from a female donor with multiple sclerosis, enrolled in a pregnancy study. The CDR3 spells CASSYWGGEQFF. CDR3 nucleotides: TGTGCCAGCAGCTACTGGGGGGGTGAGCAGTTCTTC.